Listed below are T cell receptor beta chains from one sample, sequenced in a study of OX40 agonist ivuxolimab in advanced cancers. Libraries were prepared by immunoSEQ multiplex PCR; TCRdb keeps only in-frame clonotypes and omits some of them. The sample consists of tens of thousands of clones, 75% to 90% of them appearing once. This sample comprised CD4+ or CD8+ T cells sorted from blood, obtained in a trial of the OX40 agonist ivuxolimab. The receptors here all came from an adult with an advanced solid tumor such as melanoma, head and neck, liver or kidney cancer. CDR3s include the opening cysteine and the closing phenylalanine or tryptophan. D genes are given only for firm matches. Expanded clones are given a class, and other clones once, few, many or no size at all.

v_call: TRBV7-2; d_call: TRBD2; j_call: TRBJ2-1; clone_size: -; cdr3_aa: CASSLQAGGGNEQFF; cdr3_nt: TGTGCCAGCAGCTTACAAGCGGGAGGAGGTAATGAGCAGTTCTTC
v_call: TRBV7-3; d_call: -; j_call: TRBJ1-2; clone_size: -; cdr3_aa: CASSFTGLGGYTF; cdr3_nt: TGTGCCAGCAGCTTTACAGGGTTGGGTGGCTACACCTTC
v_call: TRBV30; d_call: -; j_call: TRBJ1-5; clone_size: -; cdr3_aa: CAWSGRGSNQPQHF; cdr3_nt: TGTGCCTGGAGTGGTAGAGGTAGCAATCAGCCCCAGCATTTT
v_call: TRBV5-1; d_call: -; j_call: TRBJ1-2; clone_size: -; cdr3_aa: CASSGKQGNYGYTF; cdr3_nt: TGCGCCAGCAGCGGAAAACAGGGAAACTATGGCTACACCTTC
v_call: TRBV5-1; d_call: -; j_call: TRBJ2-2; clone_size: once; cdr3_aa: CASSDQAPGELFF; cdr3_nt: TGCGCCAGCAGCGACCAGGCGCCTGGGGAGCTGTTTTTT
v_call: TRBV4-2; d_call: TRBD2; j_call: TRBJ2-3; clone_size: -; cdr3_aa: CASSQSSGDTDTQYF; cdr3_nt: TGTGCCAGCAGCCAGTCTAGCGGGGACACAGATACGCAGTATTTT
v_call: TRBV5-1; d_call: -; j_call: TRBJ1-6; clone_size: -; cdr3_aa: CASSLGDSPLHF; cdr3_nt: TGCGCCAGCAGCTTGGGCGATTCACCCCTCCACTTT
v_call: TRBV15; d_call: -; j_call: TRBJ2-3; clone_size: -; cdr3_aa: CATRQTSTDTQYF; cdr3_nt: TGTGCCACCCGGCAGACTAGCACAGATACGCAGTATTTT
v_call: TRBV29-1; d_call: -; j_call: TRBJ2-3; clone_size: -; cdr3_aa: CSVLTDKYTQYF; cdr3_nt: TGCAGCGTTCTCACCGACAAGTATACGCAGTATTTT
v_call: TRBV11-3; d_call: -; j_call: TRBJ2-1; clone_size: -; cdr3_aa: CASSTEGLEVQFF; cdr3_nt: TGTGCCAGCAGCACGGAGGGGCTGGAAGTGCAGTTCTTC